This T cell receptor (beta chain) derives from a study of T-cell memory formation after mild COVID-19. This CDR3 comprises 12 residues. The germline V gene has CDR1 SGHNT and CDR2 YYREEE (reference sequence). Between the trimmed V and J ends, which lost 9 bases and 5 bases, there was a span of 13 bases. As concerns this clonotype: Its antigen is still unknown.

Study-wide findings and caveats: Unconfirmed was the SARS-CoV-2 specificity of second-wave clones that peaked on day 37.

TCRdb processed the 5' RACE reads anew with MiXCR; each CDR3 protein has one entry. This sample has fewer than 250,000 distinct CDR3 sequences, with about 10% found just once. The sample was PBMCs or a T cell subset sorted from them (not recorded which). V gene TRBV5-4 combines with J gene TRBJ2-3; D perhaps matches TRBD2 (5 bases). The receptor was derived from a man aged 18 to 35 who had mild COVID-19 (a few samples of this study predate the infection). Cell type and time point are not known. The CDR3 loop is CATKSGGDTQYF. CDR3 DNA sequence: TGTGCCACCAAGTCCGGAGGAGATACGCAGTATTTT.